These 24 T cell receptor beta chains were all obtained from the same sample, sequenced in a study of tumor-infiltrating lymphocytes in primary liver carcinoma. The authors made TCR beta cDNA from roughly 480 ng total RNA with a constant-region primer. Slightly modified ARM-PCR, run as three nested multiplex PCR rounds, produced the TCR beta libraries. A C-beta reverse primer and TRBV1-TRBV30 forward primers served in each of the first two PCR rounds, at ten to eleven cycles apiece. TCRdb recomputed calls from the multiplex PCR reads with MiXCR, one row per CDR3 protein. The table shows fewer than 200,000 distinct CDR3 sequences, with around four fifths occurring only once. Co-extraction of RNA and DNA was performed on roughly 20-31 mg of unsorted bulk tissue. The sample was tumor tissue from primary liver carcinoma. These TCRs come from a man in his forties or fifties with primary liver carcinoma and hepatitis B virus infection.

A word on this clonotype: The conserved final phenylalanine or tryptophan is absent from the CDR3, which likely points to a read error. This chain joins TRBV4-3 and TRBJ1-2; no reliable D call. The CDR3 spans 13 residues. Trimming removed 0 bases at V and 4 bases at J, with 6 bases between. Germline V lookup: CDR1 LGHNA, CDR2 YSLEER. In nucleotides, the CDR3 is TGCGCCAGCAGCCAAGAGGGCATCTATGGCTACACCTTA. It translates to CASSQEGIYGYTL.

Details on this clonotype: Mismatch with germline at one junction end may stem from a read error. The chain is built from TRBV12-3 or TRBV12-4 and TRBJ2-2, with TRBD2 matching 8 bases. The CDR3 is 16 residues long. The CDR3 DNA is TGTGCCACATCCATGATTAGCGGGACGAACACCGGGGAACTGTTTTTT. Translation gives CATSMISGTNTGELFF.

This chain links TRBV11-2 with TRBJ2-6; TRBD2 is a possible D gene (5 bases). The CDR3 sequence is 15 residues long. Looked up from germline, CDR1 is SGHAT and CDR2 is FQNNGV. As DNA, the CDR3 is TGTGTCACCCAGCGGCCGCGCTCTGGGGTCAAGGTCCTGACTTTC. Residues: CVTQRPRSGVKVLTF.

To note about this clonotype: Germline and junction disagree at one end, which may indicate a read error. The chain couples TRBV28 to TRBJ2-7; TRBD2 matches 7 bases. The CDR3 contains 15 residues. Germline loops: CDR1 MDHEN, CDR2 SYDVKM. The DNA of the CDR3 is TGTGCCAGCGGATTCCATCCGGCGGGAGAAGGGGAGCGGTACTTC. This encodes CASGFHPAGEGERYF. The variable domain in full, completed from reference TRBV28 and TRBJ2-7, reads DVKVTQSSRYLVKRTGEKVFLECVQDMDHENMFWYRQDPGLGLRLIYFSYDVKMKEKGDIPEGYSVSREKKERFSLILESASTNQTSMYLCASGFHPAGEGERYFGPGTRLTVT.

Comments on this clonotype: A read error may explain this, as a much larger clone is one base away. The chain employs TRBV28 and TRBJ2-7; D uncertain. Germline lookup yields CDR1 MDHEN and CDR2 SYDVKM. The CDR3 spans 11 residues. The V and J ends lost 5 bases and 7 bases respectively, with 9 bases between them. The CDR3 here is CASSVRWEQYF. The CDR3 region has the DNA TGTGCCAGCAGTGTGAGGTGGGAGCAGTACTTC.

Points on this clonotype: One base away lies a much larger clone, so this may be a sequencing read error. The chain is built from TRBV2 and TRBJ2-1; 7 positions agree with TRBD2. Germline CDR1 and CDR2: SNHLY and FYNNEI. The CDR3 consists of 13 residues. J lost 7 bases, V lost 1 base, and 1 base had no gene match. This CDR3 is CASSEGSGNEQFF. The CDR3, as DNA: TGTGCCAGCAGTGAAGGTAGCGGGAATGAGCAGTTCTTC.

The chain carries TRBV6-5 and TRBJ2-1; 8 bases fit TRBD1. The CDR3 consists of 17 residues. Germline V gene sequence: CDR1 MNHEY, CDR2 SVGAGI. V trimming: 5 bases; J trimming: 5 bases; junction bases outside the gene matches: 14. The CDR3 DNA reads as TGTGCCAGCAGTGACCGATCCGGGACAGGACTACACAATGAGCAGTTCTTC. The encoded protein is CASSDRSGTGLHNEQFF.

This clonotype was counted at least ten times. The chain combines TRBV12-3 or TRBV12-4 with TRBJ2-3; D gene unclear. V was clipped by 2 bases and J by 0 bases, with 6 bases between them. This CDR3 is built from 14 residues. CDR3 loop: CASSLLRSTDTQYF. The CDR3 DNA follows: TGTGCCAGCAGTTTATTACGGAGCACAGATACGCAGTATTTT.

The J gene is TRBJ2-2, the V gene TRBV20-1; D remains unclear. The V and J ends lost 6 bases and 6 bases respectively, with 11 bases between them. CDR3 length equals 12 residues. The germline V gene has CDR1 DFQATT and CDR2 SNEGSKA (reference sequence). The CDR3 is CSAPWYAGELFF. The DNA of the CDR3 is TGCAGTGCGCCATGGTACGCCGGGGAGCTGTTTTTT.

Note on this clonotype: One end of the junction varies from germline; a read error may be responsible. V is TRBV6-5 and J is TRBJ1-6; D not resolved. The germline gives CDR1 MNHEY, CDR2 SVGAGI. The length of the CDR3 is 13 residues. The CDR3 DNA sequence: TGTGCAAGCAGCCCTAAGCCGAATTCACCCGTCCACTTT. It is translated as CASSPKPNSPVHF.

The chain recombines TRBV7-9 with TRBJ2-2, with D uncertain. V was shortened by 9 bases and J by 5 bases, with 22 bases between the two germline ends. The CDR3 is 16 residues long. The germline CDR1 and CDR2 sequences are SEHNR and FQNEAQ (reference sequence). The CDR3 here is CARSLVLHGWTGELFF. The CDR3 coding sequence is TGTGCCAGGAGTTTAGTTCTTCATGGTTGGACCGGGGAGCTGTTTTTT. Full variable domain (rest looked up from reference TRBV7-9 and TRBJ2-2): DTGVSQNPRHKITKRGQNVTFRCDPISEHNRLYWYRQTLGQGPEFLTYFQNEAQLEKSRLLSDRFSAERPKGSFSTLEIQRTEQGDSAMYLCARSLVLHGWTGELFFGEGSRLTVL.

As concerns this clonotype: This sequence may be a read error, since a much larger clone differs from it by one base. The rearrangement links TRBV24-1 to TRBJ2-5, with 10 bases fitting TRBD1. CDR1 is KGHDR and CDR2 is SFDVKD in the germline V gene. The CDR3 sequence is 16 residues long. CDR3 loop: CDTSDARDRGQETQYF. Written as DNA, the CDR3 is TGTGACACCAGTGATGCCCGGGACAGGGGCCAAGAGACCCAGTACTTC.

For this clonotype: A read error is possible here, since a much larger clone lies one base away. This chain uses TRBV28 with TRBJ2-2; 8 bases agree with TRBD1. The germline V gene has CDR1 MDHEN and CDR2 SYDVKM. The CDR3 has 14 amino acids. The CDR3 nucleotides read TGTGCCACCTCGACAGGGGTCAACACCCGGGAGCTGTTTTTT. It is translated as CATSTGVNTRELFF.

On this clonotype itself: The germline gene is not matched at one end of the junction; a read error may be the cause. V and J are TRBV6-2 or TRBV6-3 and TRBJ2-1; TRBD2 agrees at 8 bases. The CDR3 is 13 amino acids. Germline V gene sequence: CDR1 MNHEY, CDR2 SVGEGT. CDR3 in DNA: TGTGCCAGCAGGATTAGCGGGATCGGTGAGCAATTCTTC. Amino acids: CASRISGIGEQFF.

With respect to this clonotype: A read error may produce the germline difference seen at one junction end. CDR3 bases: TGCGCCAGCAGCCCACTGGACAGGGCTAGTTTGTACGAGCACTACTTC. It is translated as CASSPLDRASLYEHYF. This chain uses TRBV4-1 with TRBJ2-7; 8 nucleotides match TRBD1. The CDR3 loop spans 16 amino acids. The V gene's germline CDR1 is MGHRA and CDR2 YSYEKL.

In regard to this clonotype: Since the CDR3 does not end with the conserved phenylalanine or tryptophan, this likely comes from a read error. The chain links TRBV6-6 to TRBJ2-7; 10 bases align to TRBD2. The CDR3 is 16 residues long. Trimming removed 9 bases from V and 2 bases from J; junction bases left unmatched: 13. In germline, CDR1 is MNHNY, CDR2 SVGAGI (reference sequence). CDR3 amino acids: CASSHRAGGPTYEQYY. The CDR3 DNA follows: TGTGCCAGTAGTCATCGAGCGGGAGGGCCTACCTACGAGCAGTACTAC.

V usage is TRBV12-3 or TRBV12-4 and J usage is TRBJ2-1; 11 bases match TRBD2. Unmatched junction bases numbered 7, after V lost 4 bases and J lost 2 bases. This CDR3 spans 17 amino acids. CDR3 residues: CASSSRLAGPPYNEQFF. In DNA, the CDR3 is TGTGCCAGCAGTTCGAGACTAGCGGGACCTCCCTACAATGAGCAGTTCTTC.

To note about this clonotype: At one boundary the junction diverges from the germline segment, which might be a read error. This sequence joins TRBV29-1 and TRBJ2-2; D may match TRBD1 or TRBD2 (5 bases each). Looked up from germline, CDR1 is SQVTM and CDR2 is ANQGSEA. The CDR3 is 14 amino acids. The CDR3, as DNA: TGCAGCGCGTCGCAGGGTACGGGCACCTGGGAGTTGTTTTTT. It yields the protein CSASQGTGTWELFF.

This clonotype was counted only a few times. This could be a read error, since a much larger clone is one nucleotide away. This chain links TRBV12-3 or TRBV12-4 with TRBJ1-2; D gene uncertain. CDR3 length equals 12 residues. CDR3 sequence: CASGLGGYGYTF. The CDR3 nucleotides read TGTGCCAGCGGTTTAGGAGGCTATGGCTACACCTTC.

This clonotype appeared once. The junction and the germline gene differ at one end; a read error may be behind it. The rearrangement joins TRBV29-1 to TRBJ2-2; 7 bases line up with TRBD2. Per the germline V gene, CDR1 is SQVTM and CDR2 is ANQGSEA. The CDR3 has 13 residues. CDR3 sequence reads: CSTKTWGSGELFF. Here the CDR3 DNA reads TGCAGCACTAAGACATGGGGGAGCGGGGAGCTGTTCTTT.

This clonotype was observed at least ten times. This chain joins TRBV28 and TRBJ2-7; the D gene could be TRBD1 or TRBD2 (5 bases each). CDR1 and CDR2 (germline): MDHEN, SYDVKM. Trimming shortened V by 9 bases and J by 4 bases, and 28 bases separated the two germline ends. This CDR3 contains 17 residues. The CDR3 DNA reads TGTGCCAGTAAACCCCCTGGTCCGGGACGGATGACTTACGAGCAGTACTTC. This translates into CASKPPGPGRMTYEQYF.

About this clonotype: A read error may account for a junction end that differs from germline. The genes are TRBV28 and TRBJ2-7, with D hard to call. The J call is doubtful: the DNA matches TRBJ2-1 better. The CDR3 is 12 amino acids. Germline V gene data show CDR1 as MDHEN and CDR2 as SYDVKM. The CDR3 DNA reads TGTGCGAGCAGGCCACTACGGGTCGAGCAGTTCTTC. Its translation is CASRPLRVEQFF.

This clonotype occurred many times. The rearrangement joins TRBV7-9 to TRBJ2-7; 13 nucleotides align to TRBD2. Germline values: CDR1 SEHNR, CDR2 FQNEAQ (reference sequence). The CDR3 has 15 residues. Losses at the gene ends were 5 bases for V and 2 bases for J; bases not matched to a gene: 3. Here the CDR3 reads CASSRGTSGTYEQYF. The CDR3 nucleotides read TGTGCCAGCAGCCGCGGGACTAGCGGGACCTACGAGCAGTACTTC.

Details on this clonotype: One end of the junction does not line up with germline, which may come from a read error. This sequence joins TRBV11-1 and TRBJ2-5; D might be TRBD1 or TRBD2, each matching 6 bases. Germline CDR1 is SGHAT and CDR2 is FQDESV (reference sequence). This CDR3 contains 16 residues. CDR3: CACSQGQRVIQETQNF. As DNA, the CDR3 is TGTGCCTGCAGCCAAGGACAGCGGGTAATTCAAGAGACCCAGAACTTC.